Listed below are T cell receptor beta chains from one sample, sequenced in a study of PD-L1 blockade in urothelial cancer. Here immunoSEQ multiplex PCR was the method, and the copy in TCRdb shows in-frame clones only, minus some. Seen here are more than 35,000 clones, roughly 90% observed once, and the top ten hold more than 6.5%. Sequences were derived from PBMCs, sampled around atezolizumab (anti-PD-L1) treatment. The receptors derive from a man between 65 and 85 years old with urothelial cancer. Each CDR3 is given with its conserved first and last residue. The D gene is left open where the match is weak. The listing skips clone size in some rows; elsewhere it reads once, few, many or a size class.

V	J	D	size	CDR3	DNA
TRBV19	TRBJ1-3	TRBD1	NA	CASRPDRVSGNTIYF	TGTGCCAGTAGACCGGACAGGGTCTCTGGAAACACCATATATTTT
TRBV5-1	TRBJ2-3	NA	NA	CASSLAVSVDTQYF	TGCGCCAGCAGCTTGGCCGTTAGCGTAGATACGCAGTATTTT
TRBV7-3	TRBJ2-1	TRBD2	NA	CASSPGTSNNEQFF	TGTGCCAGCAGCCCCGGGACTAGCAACAATGAGCAGTTCTTC
TRBV28	TRBJ2-7	NA	NA	CASSFLSDRWSSYEQYF	TGTGCCAGCAGTTTCCTCTCGGACAGATGGAGCTCCTACGAGCAGTACTTC
TRBV5-4	TRBJ1-2	NA	NA	CASSFGNSRDGYTF	TGTGCCAGCAGCTTTGGCAACTCTCGGGATGGCTACACCTTC
TRBV6-6	TRBJ2-5	TRBD2	NA	CASRKGLAGEETQYF	TGTGCCAGCAGGAAGGGACTAGCGGGAGAAGAGACCCAGTACTTC
TRBV6-6	TRBJ2-1	NA	NA	CASSPTSGYNEQFF	TGTGCCAGCAGTCCAACCTCGGGGTACAATGAGCAGTTCTTC
TRBV27	TRBJ1-2	TRBD1	NA	CASSPGTASFYGYTF	TGTGCCAGCAGTCCCGGGACAGCCTCGTTTTATGGCTACACCTTC
TRBV5-1	TRBJ2-3	TRBD1	once	CASSLPDRGDTQYF	TGCGCCAGCAGCTTGCCGGACAGGGGAGATACGCAGTATTTT
TRBV6-5	TRBJ1-4	TRBD1	NA	CASSLGTGDEKLFF	TGTGCCAGCAGTCTCGGGACAGGGGATGAAAAACTGTTTTTT